One sample yielded the 21 T cell receptor beta chains listed below, sequenced in a study of blood T cell repertoires in COVID-19. Sequencing used immunoSEQ multiplex PCR; TCRdb keeps in-frame clones, though not all of them. Among about 200,000 clones, 70% to 85% were seen once, and the ten largest hold 9.7%. The sequenced sample consisted of peripheral blood. These receptor sequences come from a man between 45 and 60 years old with active or convalescent COVID-19.

This clone occurred a few times. CDR3 nucleotides: TGCGCCAGCAGTCCAGGGACAACGTACCAAGAGACCCAGTACTTC. It yields the protein CASSPGTTYQETQYF. The rearrangement joins TRBV5-1 to TRBJ2-5; D possibly corresponds to TRBD1 (6 bases). The CDR3 sequence is 15 residues long. Germline-derived CDR1 and CDR2 are SGHRS and YFSETQ. V lost 5 bases and J lost 0, with 14 bases in between.

This chain links TRBV11-2 with TRBJ1-3; D is unresolved. V lost 4 bases and J 0 bases, leaving 10 bases between the germline ends. CDR3 size: 15 residues. Germline CDR1 SGHAT, CDR2 FQNNGV. The CDR3 DNA reads TGTGCCAGCAGCTATGGACTGATCTCTGGAAACACCATATATTTT. Protein: CASSYGLISGNTIYF.

Only a few counts were recorded for this clone. Other DNA sequences in the same sample also yield this CDR3. CDR3 nucleotide sequence: TGTGCCAGCAGTGACAGGGCTACTTCCACAGATACGCAGTATTTT. It codes for CASSDRATSTDTQYF. The rearrangement links TRBV2 to TRBJ2-3; D might be TRBD1 (5 bases). This CDR3 has 15 amino acids. Germline V gene sequence: CDR1 SNHLY, CDR2 FYNNEI. V lost 3 bases, J lost 2 bases, and 12 bases lay in between.

J is TRBJ1-2 and V is TRBV21-1; the listed D gene, TRBD1, was not tested against the DNA. TRBV21-1 is recorded as a pseudogene. The CDR3 extends over 15 amino acids. The CDR3 sequence: CASSTNREVGYGYTF. The CDR3 DNA reads TGTGCCAGCAGCACAAACAGGGAAGTGGGCTATGGCTACACCTTC.

This clone came up once. The chain has TRBV3-1 (or the pseudogene TRBV3-2) and TRBJ1-4; a weak D match, TRBD1 (5 bases). CDR3 length equals 16 residues. V gave up 1 base and J gave up 5 bases, with 14 bases separating them. CDR1 and CDR2 from the germline V gene are LGHDT and YNNKEL (reference sequence). The CDR3 sequence: CASSQGWLQENEKLFF. CDR3 nucleotides: TGTGCCAGCAGCCAAGGTTGGTTACAGGAGAATGAAAAACTGTTTTTT.

V and J are TRBV6-5 and TRBJ1-2; 8 bases agree with TRBD1. Germline CDR1 MNHEY, CDR2 SVGAGI. The CDR3 has 15 residues. V lost 6 bases and J lost 5; bases outside the gene matches: 11. The CDR3 sequence: CASRLPGGAHYGYTF. As DNA, the CDR3 is TGTGCCAGCAGACTCCCAGGGGGCGCCCATTATGGCTACACCTTC.

The chain links TRBV19 to TRBJ1-1; the D is unclear. The V and J ends lost 7 bases and 3 bases respectively, with 9 bases between them. The CDR3 totals 12 residues. Germline-derived CDR1 and CDR2 are LNHDA and SQIVND (reference sequence). The chain's CDR3 is CASMRSYTEAFF. CDR3 DNA: TGTGCCAGTATGCGATCGTACACTGAAGCTTTCTTT.

The V call is TRBV7-8, the J call TRBJ2-7; TRBD1 aligns across 7 bases. V lost 1 base to trimming and J lost 1 base; unmatched junction nucleotides: 4. In germline, CDR1 is SGHVS, CDR2 FQNEAQ. The CDR3 has 15 residues. Here the CDR3 DNA reads TGTGCCAGCAGCTTAGGTTGGGACAGATCCTACGAGCAGTACTTC. Amino acid sequence: CASSLGWDRSYEQYF.

The rearrangement uses TRBV7-9 and TRBJ2-5, with D possibly being TRBD2 (6 bases). V gave up 5 bases and J gave up 1 base, with 11 bases separating them. This CDR3 is built from 14 residues. Germline V CDR1 and CDR2: SEHNR, FQNEAQ (reference sequence). The CDR3 here is CASSDPGVQETQYF. The CDR3 region has the DNA TGTGCCAGCAGCGACCCGGGGGTCCAAGAGACCCAGTACTTC.

V is TRBV19 and J is TRBJ1-2; TRBD1 agrees at 10 bases. Germline V gene lookup returns CDR1 LNHDA and CDR2 SQIVND (reference sequence). Trimming cost V 8 bases and J 4 bases; bases outside gene matches: 16. This CDR3 contains 17 residues. CDR3 bases: TGTGCCAGTCGACAGGGGGCAATCGCTTTTTCCCGCTATGGCTACACCTTC. It translates to CASRQGAIAFSRYGYTF.

In DNA, the CDR3 is TGTGCCAGCTCACCAACAGGACAGAACCTTAACTATGGCTACACCTTC. Its protein product is CASSPTGQNLNYGYTF. The gene calls are TRBV18 and TRBJ1-2, with D possibly being TRBD1 (6 bases). Germline V CDR1 and CDR2: KGHSH, LQKENI. With 2 bases removed from V and 1 base from J, the gap between germline ends came to 14 bases. The CDR3 extends over 16 amino acids.

The chain has TRBV11-3 and TRBJ2-7, with D hard to call. CDR1 is SGHNT, CDR2 YENEEA, per germline. V lost 0 bases to trimming and J lost 1 base, with 10 bases between them. This CDR3 region has 15 residues. This CDR3 reads CASSLDSTRSYEQYF. As DNA, the CDR3 is TGTGCCAGCAGCTTAGATTCGACACGGTCCTACGAGCAGTACTTC.

The chain recombines TRBV7-2 with TRBJ1-5; D ambiguous. Trimming removed 3 bases at V and 5 bases at J, with 11 bases between. The germline gives CDR1 SGHTA, CDR2 FQGNSA. This CDR3 has 14 residues. The CDR3 loop is CASSFGGFDQPQHF. The CDR3 nucleotides are TGTGCCAGCAGCTTCGGTGGTTTCGATCAGCCCCAGCATTTT.

The chain combines TRBV6-2 or TRBV6-3 with TRBJ1-5; D may be TRBD1 (5 bases). Trimming stripped 5 bases from V and 2 bases from J, with 13 bases between. The CDR3 has 15 amino acids. The germline gives CDR1 MNHEY, CDR2 SVGEGT. CDR3 DNA sequence: TGTGCCAGCAGTAGCCAAGGGGTTCGCAATCAGCCCCAGCATTTT. It is translated as CASSSQGVRNQPQHF.

The chain employs TRBV6-2 or TRBV6-3 and TRBJ2-1, with 7 nucleotides matching TRBD1. From germline, CDR1 is MNHEY and CDR2 SVGEGT. V gave up 0 bases and J gave up 16 bases; unmatched junction bases: 12. CDR3 length: 14 residues. The CDR3 nucleotides read TGTGCCAGCAGTTACTCGAATGAGGGGGCTGCTAACTTCTTC. This sequence encodes CASSYSNEGAANFF.

CDR3 sequence: CASSNRDRNTEAFF. CDR3 bases: TGTGCCAGCTCAAACCGGGACAGGAACACTGAAGCTTTCTTT. The rearrangement joins TRBV18 to TRBJ1-1, with TRBD1 identical over 7 bases. CDR1 is KGHSH and CDR2 is LQKENI in the germline V gene. The CDR3 consists of 14 residues. Trimming at V came to 5 bases and at J to 1 base, leaving 4 bases not matched to a gene. Filled out from reference TRBV18 and TRBJ1-1, the complete variable domain reads NAGVMQNPRHLVRRRGQEARLRCSPMKGHSHVYWYRQLPEEGLKFMVYLQKENIIDESGMPKERFSAEFPKEGPSILRIQQVVRGDSAAYFCASSNRDRNTEAFFGQGTRLTVV.

V is TRBV2 and J is TRBJ1-6, with 8 bases matching TRBD1. The germline V gene encodes CDR1 SNHLY and CDR2 FYNNEI. V lost 6 bases to trimming and J lost 8 bases; unmatched junction nucleotides: 6. CDR3 size: 14 residues. The CDR3 sequence is CASSNGQGDSPLHF. The CDR3 DNA sequence: TGTGCCAGCAGCAACGGACAGGGTGATTCACCCCTCCACTTT.

This sequence joins TRBV7-3 and TRBJ2-3, with 11 bases fitting TRBD2. CDR3 length: 16 amino acids. The J segment lost 1 base and the V segment lost 1 base, leaving 1 base of the junction unmatched. Germline assignment: CDR1 SGHTA and CDR2 FQGTGA. Here the CDR3 reads CASSLKLAGGTDTQYF. CDR3 DNA: TGTGCCAGCAGCTTAAAACTAGCGGGAGGCACAGATACGCAGTATTTT.

V gene TRBV2 combines with J gene TRBJ2-1; 8 bases fit TRBD2. Germline V gene data show CDR1 as SNHLY and CDR2 as FYNNEI. This CDR3 is built from 14 residues. Germline trimming cut 7 bases from V and 9 bases from J; bases unmatched to any gene: 11. In DNA, the CDR3 is TGTGCCAGCATCCGGGGGGGGGCCCTTAGTGAGCAGTTCTTC. This encodes CASIRGGALSEQFF.

The genes are TRBV3-1 (or the pseudogene TRBV3-2) and TRBJ2-1; TRBD1 matches 8 bases. CDR1 is LGHDT, CDR2 YNNKEL, per germline (reference sequence). The CDR3 spans 15 residues. The V segment lost 6 bases and the J segment 2 bases; nucleotides outside the gene matches: 6. This CDR3 reads CASSRGTGAYNEQFF. CDR3 nucleotides: TGTGCCAGCAGTAGGGGGACAGGAGCCTACAATGAGCAGTTCTTC.

The rearrangement uses TRBV11-2 and TRBJ1-4; D is perhaps TRBD1 (6 bases). This CDR3 has 16 residues. In germline, CDR1 is SGHAT, CDR2 FQNNGV. The V gene lost 5 bases and the J gene lost 0 bases, with 13 bases spanning the gap. Written as DNA, the CDR3 is TGTGCCAGCAGCCTACCGGGACATACAACTAATGAAAAACTGTTTTTT. Residues: CASSLPGHTTNEKLFF.